This passage covers 9 T cell receptor beta chains from one sample sequenced in a study of response to subunit inactivated influenza vaccine. TCRdb re-called the RT-PCR reads through MiXCR, storing one row per CDR3 protein. The sample carries about 580,000 distinct CDR3 sequences, 12% to 15% recorded once. The sample here was PBMCs from blood, taken approximately 13 days after vaccination. All receptors derive from a man aged 50 to 60 who received an inactivated influenza vaccine.

In its sample, this clonotype was seen a few times. V and J are TRBV2 and TRBJ1-4, with TRBD1 as a possible D gene (5 bases). The CDR3 runs 15 residues. Deletions cut 5 bases from V and 10 bases from J, with 20 bases between. Germline CDR1 and CDR2: SNHLY and FYNNEI. In DNA, the CDR3 is TGTGCCAGCAGTCCGGGCCTCAACCCCGGGGGAAAACTGTTTTTT. It is translated as CASSPGLNPGGKLFF.

This clonotype was seen a handful of times. The chain carries TRBV10-3 and TRBJ2-1; D remains ambiguous. Trimming pared 3 bases from V and 2 bases from J, leaving 17 bases between. CDR1 is ENHRY, CDR2 SYGVKD, per germline. The CDR3 runs 17 residues. The CDR3 bases are TGTGCCATCAGTGATCAGTCAGGAAAGTTCACCTACAATGAGCAGTTCTTC. Translation: CAISDQSGKFTYNEQFF.

The gene calls are TRBV3-1 and TRBJ2-7; D ambiguous. CDR3 length: 12 residues. CDR1 is LGHDT and CDR2 is YNNKEL in the germline V gene (reference sequence). Trimming cost V 2 bases and J 3 bases, with 5 bases left between them. The CDR3 bases are TGTGCCAGCAGCCAATCCTACTACGAGCAGTACTTC. The encoded protein is CASSQSYYEQYF.

This clonotype showed up just a few times. The chain combines TRBV7-6 with TRBJ2-5; 7 bases match TRBD1. Trimming at V came to 5 bases and at J to 3 bases, leaving 9 bases not matched to a gene. The CDR3 runs 15 residues. Looked up from germline, CDR1 is SGHVS and CDR2 is FNYEAQ. The CDR3: CASSPYLDREETQYF. The CDR3 DNA is TGTGCCAGCAGCCCCTACTTAGACAGGGAAGAGACCCAGTACTTC.

Worth noting for this clonotype: This may be a read error, as it is one base from a much larger clone. J is TRBJ1-1 and V is TRBV19; 7 nucleotides match TRBD1. The CDR3 consists of 13 residues. V shed 4 bases, J shed 9 bases, and the junction held 8 bases outside the gene matches. The V gene's germline CDR1 is LNHDA and CDR2 SQIVND (reference sequence). The CDR3 DNA reads TGTGCCAGTAGTACGACAGGGTTGGCTCAAGCTTTCTTT. As protein: CASSTTGLAQAFF. The full variable domain, completed using reference TRBV19 and TRBJ1-1, is DGGITQSPKYLFRKEGQNVTLSCEQNLNHDAMYWYRQDPGQGLRLIYYSQIVNDFQKGDIAEGYSVSREKKESFPLTVTSAQKNPTAFYLCASSTTGLAQAFFGQGTRLTVV.

In its sample, this clonotype was seen many times. This sequence joins TRBV18 and TRBJ2-5, with 8 bases aligning to TRBD2. Germline V gene data show CDR1 as KGHSH and CDR2 as LQKENI. This CDR3 spans 13 amino acids. Trimming cost V 4 bases and J 4 bases; bases outside gene matches: 2. The CDR3 region is CASSLREGETQYF. The CDR3 DNA reads TGTGCCAGCTCACTACGGGAGGGAGAGACCCAGTACTTC.

The sample holds a few counts of this clonotype. The chain uses TRBV29-1 and TRBJ2-3; 8 bases fit TRBD2. Germline assignment: CDR1 SQVTM and CDR2 ANQGSEA. CDR3 length equals 14 residues. J gave up 0 bases and V 7 bases, and 6 bases lay outside the gene matches. The CDR3 region is CSGGGGTSTDTQYF. DNA for the CDR3: TGCAGCGGTGGCGGGGGGACAAGCACAGATACGCAGTATTTT.

The sample holds many counts of this clonotype. The chain recombines TRBV19 with TRBJ1-5; maybe TRBD1 (6 bases). CDR3 length: 16 residues. With 3 bases removed from V and 2 bases from J, the gap between germline ends came to 14 bases. Germline CDR1 reads LNHDA; CDR2 reads SQIVND (reference sequence). Here the CDR3 reads CASSITGMRGNQPQHF. DNA for the CDR3: TGTGCCAGTAGTATCACAGGGATGAGGGGCAATCAGCCCCAGCATTTT.

This clonotype was seen more than once but under ten times. V gene TRBV15 combines with J gene TRBJ2-2, with 14 bases lining up with TRBD2. Germline V gene lookup returns CDR1 LNHNV and CDR2 YYDKDF (reference sequence). The CDR3 is made up of 16 amino acids. After removal of 5 bases from V and 3 bases from J, the junction contained 2 bases not matched to a gene. DNA for the CDR3: TGTGCCACCAGCGAGGGACTAGCGGGAGACACCGGGGAGCTGTTTTTT. Its protein product is CATSEGLAGDTGELFF. Supplemented by reference TRBV15 and TRBJ2-2, the full variable domain reads DAMVIQNPRYQVTQFGKPVTLSCSQTLNHNVMYWYQQKSSQAPKLLFHYYDKDFNNEADTPDNFQSRRPNTSFCFLDIRSPGLGDTAMYLCATSEGLAGDTGELFFGEGSRLTVL.